This T cell receptor beta chain comes out of a study of T cell responses to AZD1222 COVID-19 vaccine. For the study at large: Second-dose timings of about 4 or about 12 weeks were pooled.

About this clone: What it binds is unknown.

V lost 1 base, J lost 4 bases, and 3 bases stayed unmatched. Germline V gene sequence: CDR1 MGHRA, CDR2 YSYEKL. The CDR3 extends over 16 amino acids. TCRdb's copy holds only in-frame clones and misses some; the assay was immunoSEQ multiplex PCR. The sample includes tens of thousands of clones, 90% of them seen just once. Regarding the study as a whole: All repertoire sampling was performed exclusively after the peak T cell response.

This sequence was found in an adult in good health. The chain recombines TRBV4-1 with TRBJ2-1; 11 bases are shared with TRBD2. This specimen was peripheral blood, taken on day 0 of AZD1222 vaccination. CDR3 DNA: TGCGCCAGCAGCCAAGGTAGCGGGGGGGTATACAATGAGCAGTTCTTC. Its translation is CASSQGSGGVYNEQFF.